This T cell receptor (beta chain) was documented in a study of shared clonotypes between healthy human individuals. Regarding the study as a whole: Researchers found naive subsets generally carried larger estimated richness than memory subsets. Rarefaction revealed incomplete sorted-subset sequencing despite large depth. Investigators collected only blood, and repertoires in tissues likely differ.

This clone was picked up one time. Its antigen is currently unknown. The CD4+ fraction was divided into a CD45RA+ naive subset and a CD45RA-negative memory subset. V lost 0 bases and J lost 11, with 14 bases in between. This CDR3 is 13 amino acids long. In germline, CDR1 is SGHRS, CDR2 YFSETQ. This table comes from immunoSEQ multiplex PCR, and its TCRdb copy is limited to in-frame clones, with some not included. The data hold some 2.3 million clones, with over 90% observed a single time. The genes are TRBV5-1 and TRBJ1-1, with a weak D call TRBD1 (5 bases). The receptor was derived from a man aged 18 to 29 in good health. Some clones in this sample may be carry-over from other donors' samples. The sample consisted of naive CD4+ T cells from PBMCs. Indicated subset: CD45RA+ positively selected. The CDR3 bases are TGCGCCAGCAGCTTGGACCAGGGTGAACGGGCTTTCTTT. It encodes CASSLDQGERAFF.